The 15 T cell receptor beta chains listed next were all sequenced from one sample in a study of blood T cells in healthy people across ages. Sample-barcoded 5' priming and a J-beta primer mix drove a second PCR of about 6 to 12 cycles. TCRdb itself ran the 5' RACE reads through MiXCR, one entry per CDR3 protein. The sample contains around 870,000 distinct CDR3 sequences, more than 25% of which appear only once. Sequenced input: blood. All receptors derive from a woman aged 80 or over in good health.

V and J are TRBV7-2 and TRBJ2-7; 7 nucleotides agree with TRBD2. The CDR3 runs 15 residues. CDR1 is SGHTA and CDR2 is FQGNSA in the germline V gene. The CDR3 DNA reads as TGTGCCAGCAGTTACAAGCGGGGTTCCTCCTACGAGCAATACGTC. Amino acids: CASSYKRGSSYEQYV.

The chain is built from TRBV10-3 and TRBJ1-1; 9 nucleotides agree with TRBD1. With 2 bases clipped from V and 2 bases from J, the junction kept 6 bases outside the gene matches. Germline-derived CDR1 and CDR2 are ENHRY and SYGVKD. The CDR3 length is 16 residues. The DNA for the CDR3 is TGTGCCATCAGTGAGCTCCGGGACAGGGCAAACACTGAAGCTTTCTTT. This codes for CAISELRDRANTEAFF.

This clonotype was found many times. The rearrangement uses TRBV7-9 and TRBJ2-7, with 10 bases matching TRBD1. The CDR3 totals 14 residues. CDR1 SEHNR and CDR2 FQNEAQ come from the germline V gene (reference sequence). V lost 5 bases to trimming and J lost 6 bases; unmatched junction nucleotides: 7. The CDR3 DNA reads TGTGCCAGCAGCATCCCCGGGACAGGGGCCGAGCAGTACTTC. Its protein product is CASSIPGTGAEQYF.

The rearrangement links TRBV7-2 to TRBJ1-1; 7 positions agree with TRBD1. With V trimmed by 5 bases and J by 1 base, 10 bases remained unmatched. Germline CDR1 reads SGHTA; CDR2 reads FQGNSA. This CDR3 spans 16 amino acids. CDR3 coding DNA: TGTGCCAGCAGCCTCCCCCCGACAGGGCCGAACACTGAAGCTTTCTTT. It specifies CASSLPPTGPNTEAFF.

At least ten counts were recorded for this clonotype. This rearrangement joins TRBV11-2 to TRBJ1-2; 8 bases map to TRBD1. V shed 2 bases, J shed 4 bases, and the junction held 6 bases outside the gene matches. Looked up from germline, CDR1 is SGHAT and CDR2 is FQNNGV. CDR3 length equals 15 residues. The CDR3 bases are TGTGCCAGCAGCTTAACCGGACAGGGTTCCTATGGCTACACCTTC. Translating gives CASSLTGQGSYGYTF.

In its sample, this clonotype was seen a few times. V is TRBV9 and J is TRBJ1-2; TRBD1 might be the D (5 bases). There are 15 residues in the CDR3. CDR1 is SGDLS and CDR2 is YYNGEE in the germline V gene. Trimming left V 0 bases short and J 4 bases short, with 13 bases between. The CDR3 is CASSVEGDGIYGYTF. The CDR3 region has the DNA TGTGCCAGCAGCGTAGAAGGGGATGGGATCTATGGCTACACCTTC.

The chain uses TRBV12-3 or TRBV12-4 and TRBJ2-3; D is perhaps TRBD1 (5 bases). This CDR3 contains 16 residues. The V and J ends lost 1 base and 4 bases respectively, with 15 bases between them. The CDR3 is CASSLGGGKTADTQYF. The CDR3 DNA reads TGTGCCAGCAGTTTAGGGGGCGGAAAAACCGCAGATACGCAGTATTTT.

V gene TRBV7-2 combines with J gene TRBJ1-4, with 7 positions matching TRBD1. This CDR3 has 15 residues. The V segment lost 4 bases and the J segment 3 bases; nucleotides outside the gene matches: 5. CDR1 is SGHTA, CDR2 FQGNSA, per germline. The chain's CDR3 is CASSYQQGPNEKLFF. In DNA form, the CDR3 reads TGTGCCAGCAGCTATCAACAGGGGCCTAATGAAAAACTGTTTTTT.

For this clonotype: A clone one base away is much larger, so this may be a read error. Here the CDR3 reads CASSPLTGTGGQGSHNEQYF. For the CDR3, the DNA is TGTGCCAGCAGCCCGCTGACCGGGACAGGGGGCCAGGGTAGTCACAATGAGCAGTACTTC. V is TRBV5-5 and J is TRBJ2-1; TRBD1 agrees at 12 bases. The end of the DNA fits TRBJ2-7 better, so the J call may be wrong. There are 20 residues in the CDR3. Germline V gene lookup returns CDR1 SGHKS and CDR2 YYEKEE (reference sequence).

In its sample, this clonotype was seen many times. This chain connects TRBV20-1 to TRBJ2-7; 7 positions agree with TRBD2. The trim removed 0 bases at V and 3 bases at J, leaving 5 bases unmatched. This CDR3 has 14 amino acids. Germline V gene data show CDR1 as DFQATT and CDR2 as SNEGSKA (reference sequence). CDR3 in DNA: TGCAGTGCTAGAGATCTGTCTAGCGGCTACGAGCAGTACTTC. Its translation is CSARDLSSGYEQYF.

The chain carries TRBV12-3 or TRBV12-4 and TRBJ2-3; a possible D gene is TRBD2 (7 bases). V was shortened by 5 bases and J by 5 bases, with 17 bases between the two germline ends. This CDR3 spans 15 amino acids. CDR3 sequence reads: CASSPWGGGLDTQYF. The CDR3 DNA sequence: TGTGCCAGCAGTCCTTGGGGGGGGGGCTTAGATACGCAGTATTTT.

The CDR3 DNA follows: TGTGCCAGCAGCCAAGCAGGCATTTGTAGCAATCAGCCCCAGCATTTT. Its protein product is CASSQAGICSNQPQHF. The gene calls are TRBV3-1 and TRBJ1-5, with D unclear. Germline lookup yields CDR1 LGHDT and CDR2 YNNKEL (reference sequence). The CDR3 runs to 16 residues. V lost 1 base, J lost 0 bases, and 10 bases lay in between.

This clonotype was counted a single time. The chain carries TRBV28 and TRBJ1-1, with D possibly being TRBD1 (5 bases). This CDR3 has 16 residues. Between the trimmed V and J ends, which lost 1 base and 3 bases, there was a span of 15 bases. The germline gives CDR1 MDHEN, CDR2 SYDVKM. The DNA for the CDR3 is TGTGCCAGCAGTTTATTGGGAGGGGTCGGCGACACTGAAGCTTTCTTT. Translation: CASSLLGGVGDTEAFF.

The chain uses TRBV20-1 and TRBJ2-7; 10 bases agree with TRBD2. The CDR3 spans 15 residues. The germline V gene encodes CDR1 DFQATT and CDR2 SNEGSKA (reference sequence). Trimming cost V 7 bases and J 0 bases; bases outside gene matches: 9. In DNA form, the CDR3 reads TGCAGTGTCAGGTCTGGGACTAGCGACTCCTACGAGCAGTACTTC. Translating gives CSVRSGTSDSYEQYF.

About this clonotype: This may be a read error, as it is one base from a much larger clone. This sequence joins TRBV5-1 and TRBJ2-5; 11 bases are a match to TRBD1. The V gene's germline CDR1 is SGHRS and CDR2 YFSETQ. With 4 bases clipped from V and 11 bases from J, the junction kept 16 bases outside the gene matches. The CDR3 is 16 residues long. CDR3 coding DNA: TGCGCCAGCAGCCAAGGGACAGGGGGGACTTACAATGAGCAGTACTTC. Translated, it gives CASSQGTGGTYNEQYF.